This T cell receptor (beta chain) was found in a study of T cell repertoires in cytomegalovirus infection. TCRdb fed the reads into MiXCR, producing one record per CDR3 protein. This table has 200,000 or so distinct CDR3 sequences, about 21% appearing once. Germline CDR1 reads MDHEN; CDR2 reads SYDVKM. The V gene end was trimmed by 7 bases and the J gene end by 6 bases; junction bases not matched to a gene: 6. This CDR3 is built from 13 residues. This sequence joins TRBV28 and TRBJ1-2; 9 bases map to TRBD1. This TCR was recovered from a human donor in good health (CMV status not recorded). Some clones in this sample may be carry-over from other donors' samples. The specimen sequenced was PBMCs. DNA of the CDR3: TGTGCCAGCACGACAGGGGGAGTTCATGGCTACACCTTC. This encodes CASTTGGVHGYTF.